This TCR beta chain was obtained from a study of siplizumab effects on memory and regulatory T cells. General study results and limits: Contribution to the alloresponse seemed major for naive T cells, which also seemed more diverse than memory cells. Siplizumab significantly brought down the alloreactive sequences that trace back to unstimulated CD4+ memory cells. Researchers did not confirm the suppressive function of proliferating Tregs from siplizumab cultures. Solely a minor proportion of alloreactive clones could be assigned to unstimulated subsets.

Sequencing used immunoSEQ multiplex PCR; TCRdb keeps in-frame clones, though not all of them. This sample carries about 120,000 clones, about 94% of them seen once, and the ten largest clones take roughly 1.5%. Germline CDR1 and CDR2: SGHAT and FQNNGV. Trimming took off 5 bases at V and 5 bases at J, with 16 bases between the two ends. The CDR3 loop spans 14 amino acids. On this clone: As yet, its antigen is unknown.

Sequenced material: non-Treg CD4+ T cells sorted from blood. This receptor was obtained from a human donor in good health. The V gene is TRBV11-2, the J gene TRBJ2-7; D call uncertain. DNA for the CDR3: TGTGCCAGCAGCCCCCCCCCGGCTTACGACGAGCAGTACTTC. Its protein product is CASSPPPAYDEQYF.